This T cell receptor beta chain emerged from a study of monozygotic twins with inflammatory bowel disease. Study-wide results and limits: Twins classed as concordant or discordant showed no difference in repertoire similarity, possibly from limited power.

In germline, CDR1 is SGHRS, CDR2 YFSETQ. The length of the CDR3 is 15 residues. TCRdb re-called the 5' RACE reads and gives one entry per CDR3 protein, without DNA. Reported are roughly 300,000 distinct CDR3 sequences; the ten largest clones contain more than 4.5%. As concerns this clonotype: Its specificity is not known.

This chain links TRBV5-1 with TRBJ2-1; with no DNA, the TCRdb D assignment of TRBD1 cannot be verified. The receptor's source is a human donor with ulcerative colitis or Crohn's disease, or a healthy co-twin of an affected twin (not recorded which). Sequenced: blood. CDR3 protein: CASSRTQGHYNEQFF.